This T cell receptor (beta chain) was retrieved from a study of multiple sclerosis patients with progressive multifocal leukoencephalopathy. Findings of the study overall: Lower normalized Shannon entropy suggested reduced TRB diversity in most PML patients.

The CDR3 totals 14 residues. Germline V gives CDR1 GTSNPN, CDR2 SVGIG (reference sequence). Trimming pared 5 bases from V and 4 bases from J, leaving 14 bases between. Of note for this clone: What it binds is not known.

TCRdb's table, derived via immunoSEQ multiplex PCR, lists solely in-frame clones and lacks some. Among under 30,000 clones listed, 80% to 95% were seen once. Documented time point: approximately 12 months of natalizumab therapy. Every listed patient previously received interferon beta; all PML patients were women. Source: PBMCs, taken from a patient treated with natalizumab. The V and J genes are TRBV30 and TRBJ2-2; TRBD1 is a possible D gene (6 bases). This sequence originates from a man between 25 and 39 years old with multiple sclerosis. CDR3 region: CAWAQGLGTGELFF. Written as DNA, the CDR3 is TGTGCCTGGGCACAGGGATTGGGCACCGGGGAGCTGTTTTTT.